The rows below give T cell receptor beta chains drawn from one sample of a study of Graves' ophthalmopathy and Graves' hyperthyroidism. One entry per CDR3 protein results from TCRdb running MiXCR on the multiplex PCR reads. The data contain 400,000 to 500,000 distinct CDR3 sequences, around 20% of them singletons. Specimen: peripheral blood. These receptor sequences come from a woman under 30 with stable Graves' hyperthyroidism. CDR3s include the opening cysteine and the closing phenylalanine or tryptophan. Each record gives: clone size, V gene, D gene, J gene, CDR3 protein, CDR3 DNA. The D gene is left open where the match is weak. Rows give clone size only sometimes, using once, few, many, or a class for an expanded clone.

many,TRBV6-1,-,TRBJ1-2,CASSDPTVIHYGYTF,TGTGCCAGCAGTGACCCGACAGTTATTCACTATGGCTACACCTTC
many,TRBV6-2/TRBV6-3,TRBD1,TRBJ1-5,CASSTGQGGQPQHF,TGTGCCAGCAGTACAGGTCAGGGGGGTCAGCCCCAGCATTTT
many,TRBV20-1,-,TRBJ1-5,CSARDFRDPRDGPQHF,TGCAGTGCTAGAGATTTCAGGGACCCTCGTGACGGGCCCCAGCATTTT
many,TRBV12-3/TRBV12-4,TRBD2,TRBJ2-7,CASSSWTSYSYEQYF,TGTGCCAGCAGTTCCTGGACTAGTTACTCCTACGAGCAGTACTTC
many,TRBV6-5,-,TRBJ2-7,CASLRPGTYEQYF,TGTGCCAGCCTCCGACCCGGGACCTACGAGCAGTACTTC
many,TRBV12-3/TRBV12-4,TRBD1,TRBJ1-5,CASSLGQGPNQPQHF,TGTGCCAGCAGTCTGGGACAGGGCCCCAATCAGCCCCAGCATTTT
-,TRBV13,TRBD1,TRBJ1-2,CASSPGQSGYTF,TGTGCCAGCAGCCCGGGACAGAGTGGCTACACCTTC
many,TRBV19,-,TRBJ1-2,CASSITGWNYGYTF,TGTGCCAGTAGTATTACAGGTTGGAACTATGGCTACACCTTC
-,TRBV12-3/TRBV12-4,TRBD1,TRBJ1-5,CASSFLGGSGDQPQHF,TGTGCCAGCAGTTTTCTAGGGGGCAGTGGGGATCAGCCCCAGCATTTT
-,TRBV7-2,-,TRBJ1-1,CASAETLFMNTEAFF,TGTGCCAGCGCTGAGACACTTTTTATGAACACTGAAGCTTTCTTT
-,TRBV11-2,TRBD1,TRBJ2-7,CASSFSTGGFGPEQYF,TGTGCCAGCAGCTTCTCGACAGGGGGCTTTGGGCCCGAGCAGTACTTC
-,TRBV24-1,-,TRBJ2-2,CATSVRSNTGELFF,TGTGCCACCAGTGTCCGATCGAACACCGGGGAGCTGTTTTTT
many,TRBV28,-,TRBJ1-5,CASRVGNQPQHF,TGTGCCAGCAGAGTGGGGAATCAGCCCCAGCATTTT
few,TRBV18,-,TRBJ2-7,CASSPPAATPGEYEQYF,TGTGCCAGCTCACCACCGGCGGCCACTCCCGGTGAATACGAGCAGTACTTC
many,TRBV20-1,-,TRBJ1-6,CSASRDPYNSPLHF,TGCAGTGCCAGCCGGGACCCTTATAATTCACCCCTCCACTTT
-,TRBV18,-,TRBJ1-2,CASSPTGRTNYGYTF,TGTGCCAGCTCACCCACAGGGAGGACTAACTATGGCTACACCTTC
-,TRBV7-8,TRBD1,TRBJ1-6,CASSLAKTGQRSPLHF,TGTGCCAGCAGCTTAGCGAAGACAGGGCAGAGGTCACCCCTCCACTTT
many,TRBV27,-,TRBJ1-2,CASSFPDRVGYTF,TGTGCCAGCAGTTTCCCAGACAGAGTCGGCTACACCTTC
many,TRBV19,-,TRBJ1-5,CASSIAGYSNQPQHF,TGTGCCAGTAGTATAGCAGGATATAGCAATCAGCCCCAGCATTTT
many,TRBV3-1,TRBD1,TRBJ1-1,CASSNRGLDTEAFF,TGTGCCAGCAGCAACAGGGGATTGGACACTGAAGCTTTCTTT
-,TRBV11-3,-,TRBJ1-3,CASSSLRRLVGNTIYF,TGTGCCAGCAGCTCCCTTAGGCGACTCGTGGGGAACACCATATATTTT
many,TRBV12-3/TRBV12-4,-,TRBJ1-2,CASRNRQDGYTF,TGTGCCAGCAGGAATAGACAGGATGGCTACACCTTC
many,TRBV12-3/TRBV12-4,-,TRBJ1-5,CASGSANQPQHF,TGTGCCAGCGGATCGGCTAATCAGCCCCAGCATTTT
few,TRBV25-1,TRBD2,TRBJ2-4,CAVGPSGRWKNIQYF,TGTGCCGTAGGTCCTAGCGGGAGGTGGAAAAACATTCAGTACTTC
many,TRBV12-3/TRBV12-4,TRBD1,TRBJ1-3,CASSINRGDSGNTIYF,TGTGCCAGCAGTATAAACAGGGGCGACTCTGGAAACACCATATATTTT
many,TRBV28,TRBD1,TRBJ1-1,CASSLSRAGGTEAFF,TGTGCCAGCAGTTTATCCCGGGCAGGGGGGACTGAAGCTTTCTTT
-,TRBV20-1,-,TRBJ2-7,CSTSRGSYEQYF,TGCAGTACTTCTAGAGGCTCCTACGAGCAGTACTTC
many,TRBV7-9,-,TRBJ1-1,CASSEKWVLGTEAFF,TGTGCCAGCAGCGAGAAGTGGGTCCTGGGGACTGAAGCTTTCTTT
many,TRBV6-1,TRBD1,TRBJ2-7,CATTGTASSYEQYF,TGTGCCACCACCGGGACAGCGAGCTCCTACGAGCAGTACTTC
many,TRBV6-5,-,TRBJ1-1,CASSYSRGRTEAFF,TGTGCCAGCAGTTACTCAAGGGGGAGGACTGAAGCTTTCTTT
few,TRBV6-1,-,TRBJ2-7,CASSEAGVGVHEQYF,TGTGCCAGCAGTGAAGCTGGTGTAGGGGTCCACGAGCAGTACTTC
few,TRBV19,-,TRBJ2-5,CASSIGLGPAETQYF,TGTGCCAGTAGTATAGGTTTGGGCCCGGCGGAGACCCAGTACTTC
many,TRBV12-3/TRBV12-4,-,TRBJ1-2,CASSLQVDYGYTF,TGTGCCAGCAGTTTACAGGTAGACTATGGCTACACCTTC
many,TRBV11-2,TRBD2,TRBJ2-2,CASSWAGGRNTGELFF,TGTGCCAGCAGCTGGGCCGGCGGGAGGAACACCGGGGAGCTGTTTTTT
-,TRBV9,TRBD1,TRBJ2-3,CASSLMKGASDTQYF,TGTGCCAGCAGCCTCATGAAGGGGGCCTCAGATACGCAGTATTTT
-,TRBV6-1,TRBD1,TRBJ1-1,CASSGQGPNTEAFF,TGTGCCAGCAGTGGACAGGGACCGAACACTGAAGCTTTCTTT
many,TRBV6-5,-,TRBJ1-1,CASRSDREAFF,TGTGCCAGCAGATCCGACAGGGAAGCTTTCTTT
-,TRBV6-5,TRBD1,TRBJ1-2,CASSWDRGAYGYTF,TGTGCCAGCAGTTGGGACAGGGGGGCCTATGGCTACACCTTC
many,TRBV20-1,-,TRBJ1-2,CQGDSVHNYGYTF,TGTCAGGGAGACTCTGTACATAACTATGGCTACACCTTC
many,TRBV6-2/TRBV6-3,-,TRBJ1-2,CASSYTATAGYGYTF,TGTGCCAGCAGTTACACAGCGACAGCTGGTTATGGCTACACCTTC
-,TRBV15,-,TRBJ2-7,CATSRDKGNHEQYF,TGTGCCACCAGCAGAGATAAAGGAAACCACGAGCAGTACTTC
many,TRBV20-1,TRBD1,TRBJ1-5,CSASHGTGRNQPQHF,TGCAGTGCTAGCCATGGGACAGGGCGCAATCAGCCCCAGCATTTT
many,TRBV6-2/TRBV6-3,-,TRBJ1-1,CASSYGVYRDDTEAFF,TGTGCCAGCAGTTACGGGGTTTACAGGGATGACACTGAAGCTTTCTTT